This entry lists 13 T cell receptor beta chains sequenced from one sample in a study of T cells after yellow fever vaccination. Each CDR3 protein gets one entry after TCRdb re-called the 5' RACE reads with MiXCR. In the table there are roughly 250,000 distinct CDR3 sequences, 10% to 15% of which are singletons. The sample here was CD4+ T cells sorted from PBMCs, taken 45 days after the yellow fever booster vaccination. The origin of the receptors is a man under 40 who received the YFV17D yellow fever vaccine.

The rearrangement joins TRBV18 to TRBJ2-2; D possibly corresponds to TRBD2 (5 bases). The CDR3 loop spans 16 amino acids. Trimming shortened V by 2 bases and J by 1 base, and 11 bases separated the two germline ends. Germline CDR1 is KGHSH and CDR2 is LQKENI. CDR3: CASSPVAGGNTGELFF. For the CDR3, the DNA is TGTGCCAGCTCACCAGTCGCGGGCGGGAACACCGGGGAGCTGTTTTTT.

The CDR3 here is CATITGLAGVADTQYF. The CDR3 coding sequence is TGTGCCACCATCACCGGACTAGCGGGAGTGGCAGATACGCAGTATTTT. The V and J genes are TRBV15 and TRBJ2-3; 13 nucleotides agree with TRBD2. The CDR3 runs 16 residues. V was pared by 7 bases and J by 4 bases, with 8 bases of the junction left unmatched. Germline lookup yields CDR1 LNHNV and CDR2 YYDKDF (reference sequence).

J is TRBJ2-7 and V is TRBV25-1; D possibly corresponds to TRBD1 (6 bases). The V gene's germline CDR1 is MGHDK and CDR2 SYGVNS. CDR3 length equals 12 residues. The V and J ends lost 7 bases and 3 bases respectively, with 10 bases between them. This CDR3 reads CASTRTDYEQYF. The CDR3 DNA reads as TGTGCCAGCACCCGGACAGACTACGAGCAGTACTTC.

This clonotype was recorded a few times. The CDR3 loop is CASSEFAADTQYF. DNA of the CDR3: TGCGCCAGCAGCGAGTTCGCTGCGGATACGCAGTATTTT. The genes are TRBV5-1 and TRBJ2-3; D not resolved. V dropped 4 bases and J dropped 6 bases, with 12 bases sitting between them. The germline V gene encodes CDR1 SGHRS and CDR2 YFSETQ. The CDR3 runs to 13 residues.

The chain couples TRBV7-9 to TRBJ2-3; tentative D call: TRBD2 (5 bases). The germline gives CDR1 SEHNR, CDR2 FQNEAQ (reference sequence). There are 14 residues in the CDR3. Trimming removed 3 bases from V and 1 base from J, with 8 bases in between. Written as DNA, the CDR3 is TGTGCCAGCAGCTTCGAGGGAGGCACAGATACGCAGTATTTT. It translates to CASSFEGGTDTQYF.

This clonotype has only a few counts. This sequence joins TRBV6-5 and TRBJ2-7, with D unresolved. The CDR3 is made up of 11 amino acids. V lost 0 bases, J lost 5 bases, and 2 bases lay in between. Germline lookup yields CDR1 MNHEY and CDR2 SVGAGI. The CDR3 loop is CASSYSDEQYF. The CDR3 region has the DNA TGTGCCAGCAGTTACTCGGACGAGCAGTACTTC.

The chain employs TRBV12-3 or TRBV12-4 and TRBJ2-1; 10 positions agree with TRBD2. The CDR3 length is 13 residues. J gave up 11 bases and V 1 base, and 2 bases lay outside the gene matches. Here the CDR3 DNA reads TGTGCCAGCAGTTTAGAAACTAGCGGGAAGCAGTTCTTC. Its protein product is CASSLETSGKQFF.

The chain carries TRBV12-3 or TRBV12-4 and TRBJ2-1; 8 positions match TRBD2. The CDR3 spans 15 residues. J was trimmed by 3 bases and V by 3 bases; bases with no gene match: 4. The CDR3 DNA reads TGTGCCAGCAGTTTGGGAGCGGGAGACTACAATGAGCAGTTCTTC. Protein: CASSLGAGDYNEQFF.

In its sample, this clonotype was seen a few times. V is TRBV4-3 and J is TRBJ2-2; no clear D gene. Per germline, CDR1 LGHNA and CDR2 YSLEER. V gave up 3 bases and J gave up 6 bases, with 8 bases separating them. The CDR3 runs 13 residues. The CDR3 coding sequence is TGCGCCAGCAGCCAGATCCGCTCCGGGGAGCTGTTTTTT. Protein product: CASSQIRSGELFF.

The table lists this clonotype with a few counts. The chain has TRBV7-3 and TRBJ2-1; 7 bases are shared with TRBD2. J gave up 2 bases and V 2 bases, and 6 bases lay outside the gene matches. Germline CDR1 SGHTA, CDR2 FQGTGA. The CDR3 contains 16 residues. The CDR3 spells CASSLSGTTAYNEQFF. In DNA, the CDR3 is TGTGCCAGCAGCTTATCGGGGACTACAGCCTACAATGAGCAGTTCTTC.

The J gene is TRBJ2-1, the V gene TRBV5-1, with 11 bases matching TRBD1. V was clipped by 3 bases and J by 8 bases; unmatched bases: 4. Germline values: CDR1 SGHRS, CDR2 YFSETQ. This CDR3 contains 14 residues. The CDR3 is CASSYGQGADEQFF. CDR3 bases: TGCGCCAGCAGCTATGGACAGGGGGCGGATGAGCAGTTCTTC.

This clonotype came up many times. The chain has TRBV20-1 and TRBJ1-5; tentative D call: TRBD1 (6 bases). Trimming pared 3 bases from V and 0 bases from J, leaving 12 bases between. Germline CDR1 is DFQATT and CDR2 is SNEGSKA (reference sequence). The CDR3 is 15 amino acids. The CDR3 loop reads CSASPGAVSNQPQHF. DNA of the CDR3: TGCAGTGCTAGCCCAGGGGCAGTTAGCAATCAGCCCCAGCATTTT.

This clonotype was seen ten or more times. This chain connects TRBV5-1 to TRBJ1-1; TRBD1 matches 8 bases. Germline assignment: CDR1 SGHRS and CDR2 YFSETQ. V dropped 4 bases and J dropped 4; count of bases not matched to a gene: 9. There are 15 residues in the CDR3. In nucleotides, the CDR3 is TGCGCCAGCAGCGAAGACAGGGGAATAGTCACTGAAGCTTTCTTT. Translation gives CASSEDRGIVTEAFF.